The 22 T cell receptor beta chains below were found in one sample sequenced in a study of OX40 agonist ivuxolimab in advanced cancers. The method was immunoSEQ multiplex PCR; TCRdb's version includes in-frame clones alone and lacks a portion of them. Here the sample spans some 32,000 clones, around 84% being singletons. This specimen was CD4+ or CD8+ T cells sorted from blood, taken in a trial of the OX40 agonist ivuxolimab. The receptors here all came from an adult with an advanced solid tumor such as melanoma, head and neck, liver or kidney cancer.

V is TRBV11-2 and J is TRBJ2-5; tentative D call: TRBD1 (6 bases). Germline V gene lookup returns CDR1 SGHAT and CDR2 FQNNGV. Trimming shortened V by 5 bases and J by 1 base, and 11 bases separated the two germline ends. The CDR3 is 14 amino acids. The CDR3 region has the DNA TGTGCCAGCAGCGCCCGGACAGCCCAAGAGACCCAGTACTTC. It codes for CASSARTAQETQYF.

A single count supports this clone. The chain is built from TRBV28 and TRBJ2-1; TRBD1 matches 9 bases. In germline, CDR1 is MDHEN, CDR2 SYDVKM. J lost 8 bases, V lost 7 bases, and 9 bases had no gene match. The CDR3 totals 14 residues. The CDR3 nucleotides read TGTGCCAGCACTCAGGGGACAGGGCCCCATGAGCAGTTCTTC. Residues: CASTQGTGPHEQFF.

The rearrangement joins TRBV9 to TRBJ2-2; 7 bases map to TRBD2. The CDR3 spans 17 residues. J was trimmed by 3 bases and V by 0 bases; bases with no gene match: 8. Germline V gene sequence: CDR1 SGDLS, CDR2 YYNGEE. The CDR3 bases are TGTGCCAGCAGCGTAGAATCAAGCGGGGTAGACACCGGGGAGCTGTTTTTT. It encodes CASSVESSGVDTGELFF.

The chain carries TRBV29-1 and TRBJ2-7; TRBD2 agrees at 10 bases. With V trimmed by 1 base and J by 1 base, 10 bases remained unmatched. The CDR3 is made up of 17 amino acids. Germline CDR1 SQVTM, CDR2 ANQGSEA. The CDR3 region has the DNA TGCAGCGTTGAAGGGCTAGCGGGAGAAAAGGGATCCTACGAGCAGTACTTC. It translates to CSVEGLAGEKGSYEQYF.

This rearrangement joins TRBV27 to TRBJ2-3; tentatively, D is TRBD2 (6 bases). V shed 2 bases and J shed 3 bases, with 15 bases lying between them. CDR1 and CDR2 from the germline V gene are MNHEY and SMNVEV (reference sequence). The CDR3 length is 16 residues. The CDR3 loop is CASSLVLGGGTDTQYF. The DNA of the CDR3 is TGTGCCAGCAGTTTAGTGCTGGGGGGAGGTACAGATACGCAGTATTTT.

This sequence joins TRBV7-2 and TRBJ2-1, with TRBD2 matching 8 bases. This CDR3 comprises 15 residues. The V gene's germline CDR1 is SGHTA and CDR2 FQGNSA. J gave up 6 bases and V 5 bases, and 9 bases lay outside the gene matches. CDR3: CASSPSGGGGNEQFF. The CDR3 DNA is TGTGCCAGCAGCCCCTCGGGGGGGGGAGGCAATGAGCAGTTCTTC.

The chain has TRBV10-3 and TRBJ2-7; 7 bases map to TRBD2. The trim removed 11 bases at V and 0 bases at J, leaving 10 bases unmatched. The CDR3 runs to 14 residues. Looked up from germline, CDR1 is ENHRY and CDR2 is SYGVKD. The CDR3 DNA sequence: TGTGCCTCTCAGCGGGACTTAAGCTCCTACGAGCAGTACTTC. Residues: CASQRDLSSYEQYF.

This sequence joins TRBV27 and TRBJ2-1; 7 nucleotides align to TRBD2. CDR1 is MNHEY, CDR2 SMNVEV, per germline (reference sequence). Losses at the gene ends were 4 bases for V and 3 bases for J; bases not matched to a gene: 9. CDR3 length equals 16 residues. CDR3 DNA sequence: TGTGCCAGCAGTTCCCCACTAGCGCCAGACTACAATGAGCAGTTCTTC. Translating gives CASSSPLAPDYNEQFF.

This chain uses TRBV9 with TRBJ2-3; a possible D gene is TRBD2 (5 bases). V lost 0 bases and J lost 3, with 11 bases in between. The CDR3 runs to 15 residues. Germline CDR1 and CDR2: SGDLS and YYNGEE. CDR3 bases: TGTGCCAGCAGCGTAGTGGCTACGGGGACAGATACGCAGTATTTT. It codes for CASSVVATGTDTQYF. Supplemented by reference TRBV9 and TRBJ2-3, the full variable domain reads DSGVTQTPKHLITATGQRVTLRCSPRSGDLSVYWYQQSLDQGLQFLIQYYNGEERAKGNILERFSAQQFPDLHSELNLSSLELGDSALYFCASSVVATGTDTQYFGPGTRLTVL.

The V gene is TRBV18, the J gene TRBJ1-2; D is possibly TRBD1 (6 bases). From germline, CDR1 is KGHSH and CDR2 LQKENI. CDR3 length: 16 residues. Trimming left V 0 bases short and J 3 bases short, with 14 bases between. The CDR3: CASSPPGGQGDYGYTF. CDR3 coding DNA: TGTGCCAGCTCACCACCGGGGGGGCAAGGGGACTATGGCTACACCTTC. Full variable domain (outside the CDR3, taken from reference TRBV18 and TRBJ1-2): NAGVMQNPRHLVRRRGQEARLRCSPMKGHSHVYWYRQLPEEGLKFMVYLQKENIIDESGMPKERFSAEFPKEGPSILRIQQVVRGDSAAYFCASSPPGGQGDYGYTFGSGTRLTVV.

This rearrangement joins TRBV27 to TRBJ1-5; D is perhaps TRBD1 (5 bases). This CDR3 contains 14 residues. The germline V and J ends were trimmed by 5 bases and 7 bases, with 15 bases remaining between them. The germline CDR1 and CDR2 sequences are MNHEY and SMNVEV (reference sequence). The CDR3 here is CASSRVGGAQPQHF. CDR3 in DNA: TGTGCCAGCAGTCGAGTCGGGGGAGCCCAGCCCCAGCATTTT.

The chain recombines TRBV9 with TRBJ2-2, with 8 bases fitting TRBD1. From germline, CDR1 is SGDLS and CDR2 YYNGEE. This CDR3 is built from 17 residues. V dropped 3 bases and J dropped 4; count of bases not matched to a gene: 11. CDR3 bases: TGTGCCAGCAGCGCCGGTCTGACAGGGGAAGGCACCGGGGAGCTGTTTTTT. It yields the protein CASSAGLTGEGTGELFF.

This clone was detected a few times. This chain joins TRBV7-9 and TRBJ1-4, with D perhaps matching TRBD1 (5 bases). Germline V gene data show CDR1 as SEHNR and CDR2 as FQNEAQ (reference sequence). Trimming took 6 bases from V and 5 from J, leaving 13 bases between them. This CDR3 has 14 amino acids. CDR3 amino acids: CASSRDGRNEKLFF. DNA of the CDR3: TGTGCCAGCAGTCGGGACGGAAGGAATGAAAAACTGTTTTTT. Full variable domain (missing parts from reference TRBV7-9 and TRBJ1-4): DTGVSQNPRHKITKRGQNVTFRCDPISEHNRLYWYRQTLGQGPEFLTYFQNEAQLEKSRLLSDRFSAERPKGSFSTLEIQRTEQGDSAMYLCASSRDGRNEKLFFGSGTQLSVL.

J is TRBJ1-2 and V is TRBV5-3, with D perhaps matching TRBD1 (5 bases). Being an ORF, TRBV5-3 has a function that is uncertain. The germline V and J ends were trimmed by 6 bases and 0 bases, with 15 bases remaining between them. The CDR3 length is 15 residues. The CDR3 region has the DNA TGTGCCAGAATAGTCTTCGGGGCTTCTAACTATGGCTACACCTTC. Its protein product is CARIVFGASNYGYTF.

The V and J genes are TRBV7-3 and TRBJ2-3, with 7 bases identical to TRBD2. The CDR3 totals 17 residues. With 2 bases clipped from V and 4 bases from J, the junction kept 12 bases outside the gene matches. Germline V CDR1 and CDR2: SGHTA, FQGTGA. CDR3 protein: CASSLETSPIGADTQYF. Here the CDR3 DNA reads TGTGCCAGCAGCTTAGAGACTAGCCCCATTGGGGCAGATACGCAGTATTTT.

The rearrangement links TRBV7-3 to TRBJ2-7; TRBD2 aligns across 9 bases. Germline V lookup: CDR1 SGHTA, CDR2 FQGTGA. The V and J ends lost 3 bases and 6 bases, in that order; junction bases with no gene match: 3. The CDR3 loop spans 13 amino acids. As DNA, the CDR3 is TGTGCCAGCAGCTTTCTAGCGGGATCCGAGCAGTACTTC. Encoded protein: CASSFLAGSEQYF.

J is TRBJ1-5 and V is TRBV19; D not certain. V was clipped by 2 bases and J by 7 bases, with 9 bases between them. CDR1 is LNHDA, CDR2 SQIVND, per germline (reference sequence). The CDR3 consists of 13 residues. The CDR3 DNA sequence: TGTGCCAGTAGTATACCGGGGTGGCAGCCCCAGCATTTT. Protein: CASSIPGWQPQHF.

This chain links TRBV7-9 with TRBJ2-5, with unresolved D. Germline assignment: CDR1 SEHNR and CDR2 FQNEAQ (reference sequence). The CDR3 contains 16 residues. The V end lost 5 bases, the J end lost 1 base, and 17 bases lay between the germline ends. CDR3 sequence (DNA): TGTGCCAGCAGCCTCTTTGCGGACCACTCCCAAGAGACCCAGTACTTC. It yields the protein CASSLFADHSQETQYF.

DNA for the CDR3: TGTGCCACCGTCCGGGACAGAGGTCAAGAGACCCAGTACTTC. This gives the protein CATVRDRGQETQYF. The gene calls are TRBV15 and TRBJ2-5; TRBD1 matches at 7 bases. V lost 8 bases, J lost 2 bases, and 8 bases stayed unmatched. CDR3 size: 14 residues. Germline CDR1 and CDR2: LNHNV and YYDKDF (reference sequence). Using reference TRBV15 and TRBJ2-5 for the parts outside the CDR3, the full variable domain is DAMVIQNPRYQVTQFGKPVTLSCSQTLNHNVMYWYQQKSSQAPKLLFHYYDKDFNNEADTPDNFQSRRPNTSFCFLDIRSPGLGDTAMYLCATVRDRGQETQYFGPGTRLLVL.

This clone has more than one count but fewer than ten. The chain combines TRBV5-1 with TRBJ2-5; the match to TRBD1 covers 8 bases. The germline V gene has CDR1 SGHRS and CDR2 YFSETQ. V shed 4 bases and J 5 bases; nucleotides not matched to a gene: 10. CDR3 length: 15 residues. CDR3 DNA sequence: TGCGCCAGCAGCCTCGACCAGGGGGCGCGGGAGACCCAGTACTTC. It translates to CASSLDQGARETQYF.

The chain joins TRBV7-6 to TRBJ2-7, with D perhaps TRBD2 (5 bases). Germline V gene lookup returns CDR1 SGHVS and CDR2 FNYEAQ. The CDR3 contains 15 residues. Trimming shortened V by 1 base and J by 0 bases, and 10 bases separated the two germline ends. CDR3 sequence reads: CASSLVADFSYEQYF. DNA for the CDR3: TGTGCCAGCAGCTTAGTGGCGGACTTCTCCTACGAGCAGTACTTC.

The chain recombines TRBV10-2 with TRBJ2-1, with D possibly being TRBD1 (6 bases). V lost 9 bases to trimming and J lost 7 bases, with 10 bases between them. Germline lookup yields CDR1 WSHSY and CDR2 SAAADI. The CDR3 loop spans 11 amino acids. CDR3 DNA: TGCGCCAGTCGCCAGGGGAATGAGCAGTTCTTC. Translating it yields CASRQGNEQFF.